Below are 2 T cell receptor beta chains sequenced from a single sample in a study of PD-L1 blockade in urothelial cancer. Time point given: peripheral blood 6 weeks after treatment start. The method was immunoSEQ multiplex PCR; TCRdb's version includes in-frame clones alone and lacks a portion of them. The data show roughly 100,000 clones, around 78% seen once. Sequences were derived from PBMCs, sampled around atezolizumab (anti-PD-L1) treatment. The receptors shown here come from a man in his sixties or seventies with urothelial cancer.

V is TRBV7-9 and J is TRBJ2-3; TRBD2 matches 9 bases. Germline loops: CDR1 SEHNR, CDR2 FQNEAQ (reference sequence). The CDR3 runs 17 residues. Trimming at V came to 5 bases and at J to 0 bases, leaving 9 bases not matched to a gene. The CDR3 nucleotides are TGTGCCAGCAGCCCCGCGAGCGGGAGGCTTAGCACAGATACGCAGTATTTT. It translates to CASSPASGRLSTDTQYF.

CDR3 DNA sequence: TGTGCCAGCAGTGTCGCCAGTAGCAATCAGCCCCAGCATTTT. This sequence encodes CASSVASSNQPQHF. The chain combines TRBV6-1 with TRBJ1-5, with D unresolved. CDR1 MNHNS and CDR2 SASEGT come from the germline V gene. The CDR3 covers 14 residues. With 4 bases removed from V and 0 bases from J, the gap between germline ends came to 7 bases.